Presented here are 12 T cell receptor beta chains from one specimen sequenced in a study of shared clonotypes between healthy human individuals. Generated by immunoSEQ multiplex PCR, the TCRdb table keeps only in-frame clones and is missing some. The data contain about 2,500,000 clones, approximately 90% of them singletons. The sample consisted of naive CD4+ T cells sorted from blood. Described subset: CD45RA+ positively selected. The receptors come from a man younger than 35 in good health.

V and J are TRBV18 and TRBJ2-1; the match to TRBD1 covers 8 bases. The J segment lost 7 bases and the V segment lost 6 bases, leaving 5 bases of the junction unmatched. Looked up from germline, CDR1 is KGHSH and CDR2 is LQKENI. CDR3 length equals 13 residues. CDR3 sequence reads: CASSQGQANEQFF. In nucleotides, the CDR3 is TGTGCCAGCTCGCAGGGACAGGCTAATGAGCAGTTCTTC.

For the CDR3, the DNA is TGTGCCAGCAGCTTAGCGAGGGTTCTCTCCTACAATGAGCAGTTCTTC. Translating gives CASSLARVLSYNEQFF. The chain combines TRBV11-2 with TRBJ2-1; a possible D gene is TRBD2 (5 bases). Germline V gives CDR1 SGHAT, CDR2 FQNNGV. The CDR3 is 16 residues long. The ends were cut back, 1 base at V and 0 bases at J, with 10 bases in the middle.

The rearrangement uses TRBV28 and TRBJ1-6; possible D gene TRBD1, 5 bases. The V end lost 10 bases, the J end lost 2 bases, and 15 bases lay between the germline ends. Germline CDR1 and CDR2: MDHEN and SYDVKM. The CDR3 runs to 15 residues. The CDR3 sequence is CATFSRGTYNSPLHF. In nucleotides, the CDR3 is TGTGCCACCTTTTCGAGGGGCACCTATAATTCACCCCTCCACTTT.

This CDR3 is CASSLGQGDYEQYF. The CDR3 DNA reads as TGTGCCAGCAGTCTCGGACAGGGGGACTACGAGCAGTACTTC. V usage is TRBV6-6 and J usage is TRBJ2-7; 10 bases agree with TRBD1. Trimming took 5 bases from V and 3 from J; bases not matched to a gene: 4. Germline V gene data show CDR1 as MNHNY and CDR2 as SVGAGI (reference sequence). This CDR3 spans 14 amino acids.

In this sample, this clone turned up once. The chain employs TRBV19 and TRBJ1-5; 7 nucleotides match TRBD1. V lost 6 bases, J lost 4 bases, and 9 bases stayed unmatched. CDR3 length: 15 amino acids. Germline V gene sequence: CDR1 LNHDA, CDR2 SQIVND (reference sequence). As DNA, the CDR3 is TGTGCCAGTAGGTACAGGGGCGACGTGAATCAGCCCCAGCATTTT. Amino acid sequence: CASRYRGDVNQPQHF.

This clone was seen just once. The chain combines TRBV19 with TRBJ2-2; 9 nucleotides agree with TRBD1. V lost 6 bases to trimming and J lost 3 bases; unmatched junction nucleotides: 8. Germline V gives CDR1 LNHDA, CDR2 SQIVND (reference sequence). The CDR3 covers 16 residues. The CDR3: CASRKQGAGYTGELFF. For the CDR3, the DNA is TGTGCCAGTAGGAAACAGGGGGCTGGTTACACCGGGGAGCTGTTTTTT.

This chain connects TRBV5-1 to TRBJ2-7, with 10 bases identical to TRBD2. From germline, CDR1 is SGHRS and CDR2 YFSETQ. With 2 bases clipped from V and 6 bases from J, the junction kept 11 bases outside the gene matches. The CDR3 has 16 residues. The chain's CDR3 is CASSFGGLAGGSEQYF. DNA for the CDR3: TGCGCCAGCAGCTTTGGGGGGTTAGCGGGAGGAAGCGAGCAGTACTTC.

The chain carries TRBV5-1 and TRBJ2-4, with 10 bases identical to TRBD2. The CDR3 loop spans 14 amino acids. Per the germline V gene, CDR1 is SGHRS and CDR2 is YFSETQ. V lost 3 bases and J lost 5; bases outside the gene matches: 2. The CDR3 DNA sequence: TGCGCCAGCAGCTCTAGCGGGGGAGAAAACATTCAGTACTTC. Translated: CASSSSGGENIQYF.

This clone has only a few counts. This sample includes further DNA sequences coding for the same CDR3. The J gene is TRBJ2-5, the V gene TRBV5-1; possibly TRBD2 for D (5 bases). This CDR3 comprises 14 residues. Per the germline V gene, CDR1 is SGHRS and CDR2 is YFSETQ. V lost 4 bases to trimming and J lost 2 bases, with 12 bases between them. Here the CDR3 reads CASSSGRGQETQYF. For the CDR3, the DNA is TGCGCCAGCAGCAGCGGACGGGGACAAGAGACCCAGTACTTC.

The rearrangement joins TRBV6-5 to TRBJ2-7, with TRBD1 matching 9 bases. The ends lost 6 bases at V and 7 bases at J; junction bases unmatched: 10. The CDR3 is 14 residues long. The germline CDR1 and CDR2 sequences are MNHEY and SVGAGI. The CDR3 DNA reads TGTGCCAGCAGGGACTGGACAGGGGAGCAGGAGCAGTACTTC. Protein: CASRDWTGEQEQYF.

Remarks on this clone: Within the sample, other DNA sequences also encode this same CDR3. This chain links TRBV27 with TRBJ1-5, with 8 bases aligning to TRBD1. Trimming cost V 6 bases and J 0 bases; bases outside gene matches: 1. Germline V lookup: CDR1 MNHEY, CDR2 SMNVEV (reference sequence). This CDR3 region has 14 residues. The CDR3 spells CASSGQGSNQPQHF. Here the CDR3 DNA reads TGTGCCAGCAGCGGACAGGGTAGCAATCAGCCCCAGCATTTT.

Concerning this clone itself: Within the sample, other DNA sequences also encode this same CDR3. Here the CDR3 reads CASSIGQGAGSPLHF. The CDR3 DNA reads TGCGCCAGCAGCATTGGACAGGGGGCAGGTTCACCCCTCCACTTT. The chain is built from TRBV5-1 and TRBJ1-6; TRBD1 matches at 11 bases. The germline CDR1 and CDR2 sequences are SGHRS and YFSETQ. This CDR3 contains 15 residues. V lost 4 bases and J lost 9; bases outside the gene matches: 6.